Described below is a single TCR beta chain sequence and its context. Which antigen it targets is not known. Base qualities are not recorded, but no much larger clone differs from it by a single base. The data derive from a study of blood T cell repertoires in COVID-19 (dated by TCRdb to 2020 to 2022). Concerning the study at large: Collaborator samples came from the United States, Italy and Spain and covered acute and convalescent phases of COVID-19. The prospective study material was composed of cDNA or gDNA derived from T cells, B-cell-depleted T cells, or PBMCs. Deeply sampled blood TCRbeta repertoires from subjects exposed to, actively infected with, or recovered from COVID-19 were included in the dataset. The repertoires were released in a freely available public database meant as a resource for research on the immune response to SARS-CoV-2. The samples were drawn from the first 160 participants of the ongoing ImmuneRACE study and from over a thousand subjects provided by 6 global collaborators. A de-identified subject ID, COVID-19 status, age in years and sex were almost always included in the sample metadata. HLA class I and class II types, where available, came from metadata supplied by the sample provider rather than from assay-based typing.

Summary of the overall study and its limitations: The quantity of clinical and demographic metadata differed by source and by participant and was supplied without curation.

Here V drops 0 bases and J drops 6 bases, and the junction holds 11 bases not matched to any gene. The CDR3 covers 16 residues, taking in both the cysteine and the phenylalanine. Kept here is only the CDR3 DNA, which spans 48 bases and is read in frame from base 1. Taken from the germline V gene (reference sequence), the CDR1 and CDR2 loops are SGHKS and YYEKEE. TCRbeta CDR3 regions were amplified from genomic DNA by means of the immunoSEQ Assay, a bias-controlled multiplex PCR. The authors' analysis ran thus. Within the assay, amplification of reference gene primers was used to estimate how many nucleated cells each sample contained. To quantify the absolute abundance of each unique TCRbeta CDR3 rearrangement, sequence reads were collapsed and filtered. For each sample, productive Simpson clonality was calculated as the square root of Simpson's diversity index over productive rearrangements. TCRdb took this table from immuneACCESS and kept in-frame rearrangements with V and J called. Such tables lack part of the clones; where checked against another copy, unresolved V genes explain under half of the gap, and the rest is unexplained. The V and J calls and clone size are taken from that table; D and trimming were inferred from the DNA. The sample table shows fewer than 65,000 clones, and almost 85% are seen once. The biggest ten clones account for 3.5% of the sample.

Each collaborating institution followed its own protocols to collect whole blood in K2EDTA tubes. For TCRbeta analysis, collaborator samples were shipped as frozen whole blood, as isolated PBMCs, or as DNA extracted from either sample type. The V gene is TRBV5-5 and the J gene is TRBJ2-7; 8 bases in the middle match TRBD1. The material sequenced was peripheral blood. The clonotype was recovered from a man aged 55 to 70 with acute or convalescent COVID-19. The CDR3 loop reads CASSLVDRGRYSEQYF. The DNA sequence is TGTGCCAGCAGCTTGGTTGACAGGGGCCGATATAGCGAGCAGTACTTC.